What follows are 30 T cell receptor beta chains derived from one specimen sequenced in a study of shared clonotypes between healthy human individuals. Some clones are missing from TCRdb's copy, which holds only in-frame ones; the method was immunoSEQ multiplex PCR. The repertoire has 2 million to 2.5 million clones, roughly 92% of them found once; the top ten carry 0.37%. The sample consisted of naive CD4+ T cells from PBMCs. Documented subset: CD45RA+ positively selected. The source of these receptors is a man between 18 and 35 years old in good health. Some clones in this sample may be carry-over from other donors' samples.

The chain carries TRBV7-3 and TRBJ2-1; tentatively, D is TRBD2 (5 bases). V lost 5 bases and J 0 bases, leaving 17 bases between the germline ends. Germline values: CDR1 SGHTA, CDR2 FQGTGA. This CDR3 spans 17 amino acids. CDR3 bases: TGTGCCAGCAGCCCCCCTGAGAGCGGTGGCTCCTACAATGAGCAGTTCTTC. Its protein product is CASSPPESGGSYNEQFF.

V usage is TRBV5-1 and J usage is TRBJ2-7; D uncertain. This CDR3 contains 17 residues. V was pared by 0 bases and J by 3 bases, with 19 bases between. The germline V gene has CDR1 SGHRS and CDR2 YFSETQ. This CDR3 reads CASSLGIPLARIYEQYF. As DNA, the CDR3 is TGCGCCAGCAGCTTGGGAATCCCCCTGGCGCGGATCTACGAGCAGTACTTC.

This chain links TRBV7-9 with TRBJ2-1; 9 bases map to TRBD1. This CDR3 spans 15 amino acids. The germline V gene encodes CDR1 SEHNR and CDR2 FQNEAQ (reference sequence). With V trimmed by 4 bases and J by 5 bases, 6 bases remained unmatched. The CDR3 loop reads CASSSGQGYDNEQFF. CDR3 sequence (DNA): TGTGCCAGCAGCTCGGGACAGGGATACGACAATGAGCAGTTCTTC. Looking up the rest from reference TRBV7-9 and TRBJ2-1 gives the full variable domain: DTGVSQNPRHKITKRGQNVTFRCDPISEHNRLYWYRQTLGQGPEFLTYFQNEAQLEKSRLLSDRFSAERPKGSFSTLEIQRTEQGDSAMYLCASSSGQGYDNEQFFGPGTRLTVL.

The chain links TRBV4-3 to TRBJ1-1; 9 nucleotides agree with TRBD1. V lost 1 base and J lost 4; bases outside the gene matches: 7. Per germline, CDR1 LGHNA and CDR2 YSLEER. The CDR3 contains 16 residues. The CDR3 sequence is CASSQGAAGQGTEAFF. The CDR3, as DNA: TGCGCCAGCAGCCAAGGGGCCGCGGGACAGGGCACTGAAGCTTTCTTT.

This chain joins TRBV6-1 and TRBJ1-3; D is possibly TRBD1 (5 bases). V lost 5 bases to trimming and J lost 1 base, with 12 bases between them. CDR1 is MNHNS, CDR2 SASEGT, per germline. The CDR3 sequence is 15 residues long. This chain's CDR3 is CASSRQGFSGNTIYF. CDR3 in DNA: TGTGCCAGCAGTAGGCAGGGATTTTCTGGAAACACCATATATTTT.

CDR3 sequence reads: CATSRGVRMNTEAFF. The CDR3, as DNA: TGTGCCACCAGCAGGGGCGTCAGGATGAACACTGAAGCTTTCTTT. J is TRBJ1-1 and V is TRBV15, with D unresolved. The CDR3 is made up of 15 amino acids. Germline V gene lookup returns CDR1 LNHNV and CDR2 YYDKDF (reference sequence). Trimming removed 3 bases from V and 0 bases from J, with 11 bases in between.

The V call is TRBV5-4, the J call TRBJ1-2, with 10 bases aligning to TRBD1. V lost 3 bases and J lost 2; bases outside the gene matches: 4. CDR3 length: 15 residues. Looked up from germline, CDR1 is SGHNT and CDR2 is YYREEE (reference sequence). Here the CDR3 DNA reads TGTGCCAGCAGCTCGGACAGGGGGGCCAACTATGGCTACACCTTC. Amino acids: CASSSDRGANYGYTF. The variable domain in full, with the rest retrieved from reference TRBV5-4 and TRBJ1-2, is ETGVTQSPTHLIKTRGQQVTLRCSSQSGHNTVSWYQQALGQGPQFIFQYYREEENGRGNFPPRFSGLQFPNYSSELNVNALELDDSALYLCASSSDRGANYGYTFGSGTRLTVV.

CDR3 bases: TGTGCCATCACCCAGAGCTCCTACAATGAGCAGTTCTTC. It codes for CAITQSSYNEQFF. V gene TRBV10-3 combines with J gene TRBJ2-1; D remains ambiguous. This CDR3 comprises 13 residues. The germline gives CDR1 ENHRY, CDR2 SYGVKD. The V end was cut by 7 bases, the J end by 0 bases, with 7 bases between.

The chain has TRBV10-3 and TRBJ2-1; perhaps TRBD2 as D (6 bases). Germline V gene sequence: CDR1 ENHRY, CDR2 SYGVKD. Trimming cost V 0 bases and J 9 bases, with 6 bases left between them. The CDR3 covers 12 residues. CDR3 protein: CAISESEGEQFF. In nucleotides, the CDR3 is TGTGCCATCAGTGAGTCGGAGGGTGAGCAGTTCTTC.

J is TRBJ2-2 and V is TRBV15; D remains unclear. Trimming removed 1 base from V and 6 bases from J, with 6 bases in between. CDR3 length: 13 residues. Looked up from germline, CDR1 is LNHNV and CDR2 is YYDKDF (reference sequence). CDR3 coding DNA: TGTGCCACCAGCAGAGTAGCATCCGGGGAGCTGTTTTTT. Translating it yields CATSRVASGELFF.

This clone was seen only once. The sample holds other DNA sequences that translate to the same CDR3. J is TRBJ2-2 and V is TRBV5-1; tentatively, D is TRBD2 (6 bases). CDR1 SGHRS and CDR2 YFSETQ come from the germline V gene. The CDR3 runs 15 residues. V was cut by 4 bases and J by 1 base, with 11 bases left in between. CDR3 in DNA: TGCGCCAGCAGCCCCCGCGGGGTGAACACCGGGGAGCTGTTTTTT. Its translation: CASSPRGVNTGELFF.

DNA for the CDR3: TGTGCCAGCAGCGTAGACTTGGGCCCAGGTCCGGGGGGCACTGAAGCTTTCTTT. This encodes CASSVDLGPGPGGTEAFF. This chain uses TRBV9 with TRBJ1-1; a possible D gene is TRBD1 (5 bases). CDR3 length: 18 amino acids. Trimming stripped 0 bases from V and 4 bases from J, with 22 bases between. Germline CDR1 and CDR2: SGDLS and YYNGEE.

V and J are TRBV6-6 and TRBJ1-5; D not resolved. Trimming left V 5 bases short and J 10 bases short, with 21 bases between. This CDR3 contains 15 residues. Germline CDR1 and CDR2: MNHNY and SVGAGI (reference sequence). In DNA form, the CDR3 reads TGTGCCAGCAGTCGAACAGACGACCGCGGGGATCCCCAGCATTTT. Translating it yields CASSRTDDRGDPQHF.

Remarks on this clone: Other DNA sequences from this sample encode an identical CDR3 as well. The rearrangement uses TRBV9 and TRBJ2-7; D unresolved. This CDR3 is 13 amino acids long. V was pared by 2 bases and J by 3 bases, with 9 bases between. From germline, CDR1 is SGDLS and CDR2 YYNGEE. The CDR3 reads CASSVSGSYEQYF. CDR3 DNA sequence: TGTGCCAGCAGCGTGTCAGGAAGCTACGAGCAGTACTTC.

J is TRBJ2-1 and V is TRBV6-5; 8 positions agree with TRBD1. Trimming removed 2 bases from V and 7 bases from J; junction bases left unmatched: 4. The CDR3 length is 14 residues. Germline CDR1 is MNHEY and CDR2 is SVGAGI. Written as DNA, the CDR3 is TGTGCCAGCAGTTACGGGACAGGTCGGAATGAGCAGTTCTTC. It translates to CASSYGTGRNEQFF.

This clone occurred a few times. V is TRBV18 and J is TRBJ2-7; 7 bases line up with TRBD2. With 5 bases clipped from V and 1 base from J, the junction kept 8 bases outside the gene matches. CDR3 length equals 15 residues. Germline values: CDR1 KGHSH, CDR2 LQKENI. The CDR3 nucleotides are TGTGCCAGCTCATCCTTAGCGGGTGTATCCTACGAGCAGTACTTC. The encoded protein is CASSSLAGVSYEQYF.

The chain has TRBV19 and TRBJ1-2; 10 bases match TRBD1. Germline V gene sequence: CDR1 LNHDA, CDR2 SQIVND (reference sequence). The length of the CDR3 is 16 residues. V dropped 3 bases and J dropped 8; count of bases not matched to a gene: 12. This CDR3 reads CASSISPKTTGGGYTF. The CDR3 DNA reads as TGTGCCAGTAGTATCAGCCCCAAGACGACAGGGGGCGGCTACACCTTC.

This sequence joins TRBV11-2 and TRBJ2-3; D could derive from TRBD1 or TRBD2 (5 bases each). Germline V CDR1 and CDR2: SGHAT, FQNNGV. The V end was cut by 6 bases, the J end by 5 bases, with 12 bases between. CDR3 length equals 13 residues. The CDR3 coding sequence is TGTGCCAGCAGTCGGGGCCGCGTAGATACGCAGTATTTT. Encoded protein: CASSRGRVDTQYF.

The chain employs TRBV19 and TRBJ2-5; D is uncertain. Trimming stripped 3 bases from V and 1 base from J, with 15 bases between. Germline V gene lookup returns CDR1 LNHDA and CDR2 SQIVND (reference sequence). The CDR3 has 16 amino acids. CDR3 residues: CASSIVALGFQETQYF. The DNA of the CDR3 is TGTGCCAGTAGTATTGTTGCTCTGGGCTTCCAAGAGACCCAGTACTTC.

The gene calls are TRBV2 and TRBJ2-2; 8 nucleotides align to TRBD2. CDR3 length equals 15 residues. The V gene's germline CDR1 is SNHLY and CDR2 FYNNEI. V gave up 6 bases and J gave up 4 bases; unmatched junction bases: 7. This CDR3 is CASRSGSMGTGELFF. Here the CDR3 DNA reads TGTGCCAGCAGAAGCGGGAGTATGGGCACCGGGGAGCTGTTTTTT.

V usage is TRBV5-1 and J usage is TRBJ2-7; D gene unclear. The CDR3 length is 13 residues. V was trimmed by 4 bases and J by 7 bases, leaving 15 bases between them. The germline V gene has CDR1 SGHRS and CDR2 YFSETQ. The CDR3 coding sequence is TGCGCCAGCAGCGTCTCTAACATGGGGGAGCAGTACTTC. Amino acids: CASSVSNMGEQYF.

The table lists this clone with a count of one. The chain combines TRBV6-6 with TRBJ1-1; TRBD1 matches at 7 bases. Per the germline V gene, CDR1 is MNHNY and CDR2 is SVGAGI (reference sequence). Trimming removed 6 bases from V and 1 base from J; junction bases left unmatched: 5. The length of the CDR3 is 14 residues. CDR3 region: CASSPGQSNTEAFF. CDR3 nucleotides: TGTGCCAGCAGCCCGGGACAGTCGAACACTGAAGCTTTCTTT.

V is TRBV2 and J is TRBJ2-1; a possible D gene is TRBD1 (5 bases). V lost 6 bases, J lost 9 bases, and 12 bases lay in between. Germline V CDR1 and CDR2: SNHLY, FYNNEI. This CDR3 region has 12 residues. CDR3 sequence reads: CASRRNQGEQFF. For the CDR3, the DNA is TGTGCCAGCAGGAGAAATCAGGGTGAGCAGTTCTTC.

V gene TRBV27 combines with J gene TRBJ2-5; D tentatively fits TRBD1 or TRBD2 (5 bases each). This CDR3 spans 15 amino acids. CDR1 MNHEY and CDR2 SMNVEV come from the germline V gene (reference sequence). Trimming cost V 5 bases and J 5 bases, with 18 bases left between them. DNA for the CDR3: TGTGCCAGCAGTCCCCGGGGCCTAAACTTGGAGACCCAGTACTTC. Its protein product is CASSPRGLNLETQYF.

The chain is built from TRBV10-3 and TRBJ1-3; 9 bases are shared with TRBD1. J lost 3 bases, V lost 7 bases, and 4 bases had no gene match. Germline-derived CDR1 and CDR2 are ENHRY and SYGVKD. This CDR3 has 14 residues. The CDR3 reads CAITGQGFGNTIYF. The DNA of the CDR3 is TGTGCCATCACCGGACAGGGGTTTGGAAACACCATATATTTT.

As for this clone: Different DNA sequences within this sample yield the same CDR3. The V gene is TRBV4-1, the J gene TRBJ2-3; no definite D call. Between the trimmed V and J ends, which lost 0 bases and 1 base, there was a span of 5 bases. CDR1 MGHRA and CDR2 YSYEKL come from the germline V gene. The CDR3 is 14 amino acids. The CDR3 nucleotides read TGCGCCAGCAGCCAAGAGGCAGGCACAGATACGCAGTATTTT. Translating gives CASSQEAGTDTQYF.

The genes are TRBV7-9 and TRBJ2-1; 11 bases are shared with TRBD2. Losses at the gene ends were 5 bases for V and 2 bases for J; bases not matched to a gene: 5. The CDR3 is 16 residues long. Germline assignment: CDR1 SEHNR and CDR2 FQNEAQ (reference sequence). The DNA for the CDR3 is TGTGCCAGCAGCGCCGGGACTAGCGGACCCTACAATGAGCAGTTCTTC. Amino acids: CASSAGTSGPYNEQFF.

CDR3 in DNA: TGTGCCAGCAGCCAAGGGGCCGGGGCTAGCGGGAGAGAGACCCAGTACTTC. Translated, it gives CASSQGAGASGRETQYF. This chain joins TRBV4-2 and TRBJ2-5, with TRBD2 matching over 10 bases. Germline loops: CDR1 LGHNA, CDR2 YNFKEQ. The J segment lost 4 bases and the V segment lost 1 base, leaving 9 bases of the junction unmatched. The CDR3 loop spans 17 amino acids.

The CDR3 here is CASSSGPVGELFF. The CDR3 DNA reads TGTGCCAGCAGCTCAGGCCCGGTCGGGGAGCTGTTTTTT. The chain has TRBV5-6 and TRBJ2-2, with D hard to call. V was cut by 3 bases and J by 7 bases, with 10 bases left in between. Germline V gene sequence: CDR1 SGHDT, CDR2 YYEEEE. There are 13 residues in the CDR3.

J is TRBJ1-6 and V is TRBV9; possible D gene TRBD1, 5 bases. Germline V lookup: CDR1 SGDLS, CDR2 YYNGEE. This CDR3 has 16 residues. V was trimmed by 0 bases and J by 9 bases, leaving 16 bases between them. The CDR3 DNA sequence: TGTGCCAGCAGCGTAGACTCAGGGCAGGGTGCTTCACCCCTCCACTTT. This gives the protein CASSVDSGQGASPLHF.